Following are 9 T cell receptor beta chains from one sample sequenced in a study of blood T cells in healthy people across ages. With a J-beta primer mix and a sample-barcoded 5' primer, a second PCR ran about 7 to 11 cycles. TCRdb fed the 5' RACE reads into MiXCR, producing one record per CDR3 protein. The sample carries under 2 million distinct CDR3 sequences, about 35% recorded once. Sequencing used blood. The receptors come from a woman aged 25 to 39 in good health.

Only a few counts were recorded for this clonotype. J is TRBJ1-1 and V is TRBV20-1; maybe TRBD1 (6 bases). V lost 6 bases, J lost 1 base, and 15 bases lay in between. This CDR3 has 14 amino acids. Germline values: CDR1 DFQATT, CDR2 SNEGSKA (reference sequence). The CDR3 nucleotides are TGCAGTGCCAGAACCGGGGGCCAGAACACTGAAGCTTTCTTT. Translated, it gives CSARTGGQNTEAFF.

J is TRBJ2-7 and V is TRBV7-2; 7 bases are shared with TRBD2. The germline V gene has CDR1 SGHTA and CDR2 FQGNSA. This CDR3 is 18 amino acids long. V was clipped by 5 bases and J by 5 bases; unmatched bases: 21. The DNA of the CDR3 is TGTGCCAGCAGCAAAATAGGACTGGGCGGGAGAAAGGAACACGAGCAGTACTTC. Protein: CASSKIGLGGRKEHEQYF.

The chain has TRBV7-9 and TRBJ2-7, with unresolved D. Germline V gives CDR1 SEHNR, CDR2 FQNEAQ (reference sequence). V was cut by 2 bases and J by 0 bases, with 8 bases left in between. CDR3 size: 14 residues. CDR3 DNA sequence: TGTGCCAGCAGCTTATCTTCTGACTCCTACGAGCAGTACTTC. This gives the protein CASSLSSDSYEQYF.

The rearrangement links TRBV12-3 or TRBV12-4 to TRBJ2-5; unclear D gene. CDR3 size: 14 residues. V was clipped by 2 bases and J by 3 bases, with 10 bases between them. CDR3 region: CASSLRSREETQYF. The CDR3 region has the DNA TGTGCCAGCAGTTTAAGGTCCAGAGAAGAGACCCAGTACTTC.

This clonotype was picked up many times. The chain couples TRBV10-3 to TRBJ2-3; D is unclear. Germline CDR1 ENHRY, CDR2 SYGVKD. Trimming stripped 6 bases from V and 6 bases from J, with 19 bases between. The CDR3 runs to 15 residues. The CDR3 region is CAIRPETIAPDTQYF. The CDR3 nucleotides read TGTGCCATCAGGCCCGAGACCATAGCTCCGGATACGCAGTATTTT.

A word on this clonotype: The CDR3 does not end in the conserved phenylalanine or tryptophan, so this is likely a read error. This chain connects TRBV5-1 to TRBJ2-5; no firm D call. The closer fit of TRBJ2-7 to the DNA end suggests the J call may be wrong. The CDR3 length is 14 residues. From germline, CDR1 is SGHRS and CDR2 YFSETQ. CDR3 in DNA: TGCGCCAGCAGCTACCAGACTGACCCCTACGAGCAGTACTTG. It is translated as CASSYQTDPYEQYL.

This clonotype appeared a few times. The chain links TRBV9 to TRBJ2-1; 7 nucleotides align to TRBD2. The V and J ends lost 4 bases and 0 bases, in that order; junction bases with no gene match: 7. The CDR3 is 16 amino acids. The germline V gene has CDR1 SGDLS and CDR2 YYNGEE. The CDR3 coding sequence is TGTGCCAGCAGCATAAGCGGGACCCCCTCCTACAATGAGCAGTTCTTC. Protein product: CASSISGTPSYNEQFF.

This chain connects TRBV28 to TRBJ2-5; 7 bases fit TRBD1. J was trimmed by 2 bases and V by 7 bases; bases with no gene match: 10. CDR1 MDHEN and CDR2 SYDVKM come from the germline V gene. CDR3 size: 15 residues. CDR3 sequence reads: CASTWGQFIQETQYF. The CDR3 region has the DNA TGTGCCAGCACTTGGGGACAGTTCATACAAGAGACCCAGTACTTC.

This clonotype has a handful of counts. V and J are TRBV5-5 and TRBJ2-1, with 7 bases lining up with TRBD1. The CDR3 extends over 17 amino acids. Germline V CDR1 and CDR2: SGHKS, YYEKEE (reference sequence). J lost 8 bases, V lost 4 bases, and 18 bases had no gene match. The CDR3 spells CASSRDLDRILGDEQFF. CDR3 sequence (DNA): TGTGCCAGCAGCCGAGACTTGGACAGGATCCTCGGGGATGAGCAGTTCTTC.